Listed below are T cell receptor beta chains from one sample, sequenced in a study of shared clonotypes between healthy human individuals. The assay was immunoSEQ multiplex PCR, and TCRdb's table has in-frame clones only and misses some. The profile shows about a million clones, 65% to 80% of them singletons. Sequenced sample: memory CD4+ T cells sorted from blood. The receptors stem from a man younger than 35 in good health. CDR3s include the opening cysteine and the closing phenylalanine or tryptophan. The D gene is left open where the match is weak. The size of a clone is reported for some rows only, either as once, few or many, or as a class for expanded clones.

TRBD1,TRBJ2-7,-,TRBV18,TGTGCCAGCTCAGGCCAATCAGGGGGCTCAACCTACGAGCAGTACTTC,CASSGQSGGSTYEQYF
-,TRBJ2-7,-,TRBV6-1,TGTGCCAGCAGTTCTATCCAGCCCGAGCAGTACTTC,CASSSIQPEQYF
-,TRBJ1-5,few,TRBV9,TGTGCCAGCAGCGTAGGAAATAGCAATCAGCCCCAGCATTTT,CASSVGNSNQPQHF
TRBD2,TRBJ2-1,few,TRBV7-2,TGTGCCAGCAACCGGCTAGCGGGGGGGAGGGAGCAGTTCTTC,CASNRLAGGREQFF
TRBD1,TRBJ1-2,-,TRBV10-3,TGTGCCATCACTAGAGACAGGGTCAGTGGCTACACCTTC,CAITRDRVSGYTF
-,TRBJ1-5,-,TRBV6-5,TGTGCCAGCAGTTATAGGGCGGAAAATCAGCCCCAGCATTTT,CASSYRAENQPQHF
-,TRBJ1-1,-,TRBV7-2,TGTGCCAGCAGCAGTAACGTCCGGAACACTGAAGCTTTCTTT,CASSSNVRNTEAFF
-,TRBJ2-2,-,TRBV20-1,TGCAGTGTTCAGAACACCGGGGAGCTGTTTTTT,CSVQNTGELFF
TRBD1,TRBJ1-1,-,TRBV6-1,TGTGCCAGCAGTCCCTTGACAGGGGGGACCACTGAAGCTTTCTTT,CASSPLTGGTTEAFF
TRBD2,TRBJ2-5,-,TRBV14,TGTGCCAGCAGCCTAGTTCGGGACTACCGGGAGACCCAGTACTTC,CASSLVRDYRETQYF
-,TRBJ2-7,-,TRBV30,TGTGCCTGGCACAGCGGGTCCCTTGCCTACGAGCAGTACTTC,CAWHSGSLAYEQYF
-,TRBJ2-5,-,TRBV12-5,TGTGCTAGTGGTTTGGGTACGGGACACCAAGAGACCCAGTACTTC,CASGLGTGHQETQYF
TRBD1,TRBJ1-1,-,TRBV9,TGTGCCAGCAGCGTAGGGACAGGGGGGGTGAACACTGAAGCTTTCTTT,CASSVGTGGVNTEAFF
-,TRBJ1-3,-,TRBV7-9,TGTGCCAGCAGCTTAGGACCCGGCAGGAAAGGAAACACCATATATTTT,CASSLGPGRKGNTIYF
-,TRBJ1-3,-,TRBV4-1,TGCGCCAGCAGCCCCAGGTGGGGGATAACTGGAAACACCATATATTTT,CASSPRWGITGNTIYF
TRBD2,TRBJ2-5,many,TRBV7-7,TGTGCTAGCAGCCCGGGACTAGCGGGCGAGACCCAGTACTTC,CASSPGLAGETQYF
TRBD1,TRBJ1-2,-,TRBV6-4,TGTGCCAGCAGTGATCTGGGGACAGGACGGGGCTACACCTTC,CASSDLGTGRGYTF
TRBD1,TRBJ1-1,few,TRBV11-2,TGTGCCAGCAGCTTAGAAAGGGGGCTACTGAACACTGAAGCTTTCTTT,CASSLERGLLNTEAFF
-,TRBJ1-6,-,TRBV28,TGTGCCAGCAAAATCCAGGGCTCCTATAATTCACCCCTCCACTTT,CASKIQGSYNSPLHF
-,TRBJ2-2,once,TRBV6-6,TGTGCCAGCAGCCCGGACCGGGGGGAGCTGTTTTTT,CASSPDRGELFF
TRBD1,TRBJ1-6,-,TRBV28,TGTGCCAGCAGTCCCCCGGACAGGGCTAAAACCCTCCACTTT,CASSPPDRAKTLHF
TRBD1,TRBJ2-7,-,TRBV19,TGTGCCAGTAGTAGCTCCGGGACAGCTCATACCTACGAGCAGTACTTC,CASSSSGTAHTYEQYF
TRBD2,TRBJ2-7,-,TRBV6-1,TGTGCCAGCCGGCGGACTAGATGGTACGAGCAGTACTTC,CASRRTRWYEQYF
-,TRBJ2-7,few,TRBV19,TGTGCCAGTAGCCCGAGGCTCCCCTGGTCGGAGCAGTACTTC,CASSPRLPWSEQYF
-,TRBJ2-5,-,TRBV5-6,TGTGCCAGCAGCTTGGGTCCGGGACACCATAAGGAGACCCAGTACTTC,CASSLGPGHHKETQYF
-,TRBJ1-6,-,TRBV30,TGTGCCTGGAGTCAGAGGGCCTATAATTCACCCCTCCACTTT,CAWSQRAYNSPLHF
TRBD1,TRBJ1-1,-,TRBV5-1,TGCGCCAGCAGCGCAAACAGGGGAAACACTGAAGCTTTCTTT,CASSANRGNTEAFF
-,TRBJ1-5,few,TRBV18,TGTGCCAGCTCACCAAGGGGGAATCAGCCCCAGCATTTT,CASSPRGNQPQHF
-,TRBJ2-3,many,TRBV5-1,TGCGCCAGCAGCTCCCCCTCTGATAGAGGGGGGGATACGCAGTATTTT,CASSSPSDRGGDTQYF
TRBD2,TRBJ2-1,-,TRBV10-3,TGTGCCATCAGTGATTTGGTAGCGGGAAACTACAATGAGCAGTTCTTC,CAISDLVAGNYNEQFF
TRBD1,TRBJ1-2,-,TRBV7-2,TGTGCCAGCAGCTCATACGACAGGGGAACTGGCTACACCTTC,CASSSYDRGTGYTF
TRBD1,TRBJ1-6,few,TRBV5-5,TGTGCCAGCAGCGGACAGGGGGCCAGTAATTCACCCCTCCACTTT,CASSGQGASNSPLHF
-,TRBJ1-1,few,TRBV19,TGTGCCAGTAGTATGTTGACAGGCCGTGAAGCTTTCTTT,CASSMLTGREAFF
-,TRBJ2-2,-,TRBV18,TGTGCCAGCTCAAAGGGGGCCGGGGAGCTGTTTTTT,CASSKGAGELFF
TRBD1,TRBJ2-7,few,TRBV6-5,TGTGCCAGCAGTTCCGGGACAGGGGAAGGGAAGCAGTACTTC,CASSSGTGEGKQYF
TRBD1,TRBJ2-7,-,TRBV5-1,TGCGCCAGCAGCTTGAGGACAGGGGATAGCTCCTACGAGCAGTACTTC,CASSLRTGDSSYEQYF
TRBD1,TRBJ1-6,-,TRBV28,TGTGCCAGCAGTACCCGGGACAGGGAGTACTATAATTCACCCCTCCACTTT,CASSTRDREYYNSPLHF
-,TRBJ2-7,-,TRBV2,TGTGCCAGCAGTGGTCAGGGAATAGGCTACGAGCAGTACTTC,CASSGQGIGYEQYF
-,TRBJ1-1,-,TRBV6-1,TGTGCCAGCAGCCTCAGGGATGCGGCTTTCTTT,CASSLRDAAFF
-,TRBJ1-1,few,TRBV19,TGTGCCAGTAGTACGATTACAGAGAACACTGAAGCTTTCTTT,CASSTITENTEAFF
TRBD2,TRBJ2-1,-,TRBV19,TGTGCCAGTAGTTTCCTAGCGGGAGAAAATGAGCAGTTCTTC,CASSFLAGENEQFF
-,TRBJ2-1,once,TRBV7-8,TGTGCCAGCAGCCCGGGCCTCCGCGAAAATGAGCAGTTCTTC,CASSPGLRENEQFF
TRBD1,TRBJ1-2,few,TRBV19,TGTGCCAGTAGTATGGGCCGACAGGGAGCTAACTATGGCTACACCTTC,CASSMGRQGANYGYTF
-,TRBJ2-1,-,TRBV7-9,TGTGCCAGCAGCTTATTCGGGTATACTTCCTACAATGAGCAGTTCTTC,CASSLFGYTSYNEQFF
TRBD1,TRBJ1-2,-,TRBV6-1,TGTGCCAGCAGTGGGGTCCGACAGGGTTGGAATGGCTACACCTTC,CASSGVRQGWNGYTF
-,TRBJ1-1,few,TRBV29-1,TGCAGCGGCGGGACATCAAACACTGAAGCTTTCTTT,CSGGTSNTEAFF
-,TRBJ1-3,-,TRBV6-1,TGTGCCAGCAGACAGGACCTCTCTGGAAACACCATATATTTT,CASRQDLSGNTIYF
-,TRBJ1-1,-,TRBV28,TGTGCCAGCAGTTTATCGGGTAGGGGTACTTCTGAAGCTTTCTTT,CASSLSGRGTSEAFF
-,TRBJ2-2,-,TRBV5-1,TGCGCCAGCAGCTTGCCCGGGCCCGGGGAGCTGTTTTTT,CASSLPGPGELFF
TRBD1,TRBJ2-7,-,TRBV5-1,TGCGCCAGCAGCCCGATGGGACAGGGGCGCGGCGGCGAGCAGTACTTC,CASSPMGQGRGGEQYF
TRBD2,TRBJ2-2,-,TRBV5-1,TGCGCCAGCAGCTTGGCGGCTAGCGGGGGCACCGGGGAGCTGTTTTTT,CASSLAASGGTGELFF
-,TRBJ2-7,-,TRBV11-2,TGTGCCAGCAGGTACTCCTACGAGCAGTACTTC,CASRYSYEQYF
TRBD2,TRBJ2-1,few,TRBV4-2,TGTGCCAGCAGCCAAGACAGCGTCCTAGCGGGGGGGCGGAATGAGCAGTTCTTC,CASSQDSVLAGGRNEQFF
-,TRBJ2-1,-,TRBV5-1,TGCGCCAGCAGCTTGGGCCAACTCTCCCCCACATACAATGAGCAGTTCTTC,CASSLGQLSPTYNEQFF
-,TRBJ2-7,-,TRBV2,TGTGCCAGCAGGGATGTAGTGGGGACACCCTACGAGCAGTACTTC,CASRDVVGTPYEQYF